This T cell receptor beta chain comes out of a study of T cell repertoires in cytomegalovirus infection. For the study at large: Through public TCR beta signatures, both CMV infection and matching HLA type were indicated.

V was pared by 2 bases and J by 4 bases, with 5 bases of the junction left unmatched. Germline CDR1 reads SGHTA; CDR2 reads FQGNSA. The length of the CDR3 is 15 residues. With regard to this clonotype: Its specificity is not known.

Study conclusions and caveats: CMV carriers with the relevant HLA were identified by cumulative public TCR beta family frequency. HLA-C-restricted, CMV-specific TCR beta clonotypes were dominant ex vivo.

TCRdb reprocessed the reads via MiXCR and lists one record per CDR3 protein. Among nearly 700,000 distinct CDR3 sequences listed, roughly 33% were seen once. The chain is built from TRBV7-2 and TRBJ2-7; 10 bases are a match to TRBD1. The receptor's source is a human donor in good health (CMV status not recorded). Some clones in this sample may be carry-over from other donors' samples. The source material was cultured PBMCs, sampled from culture after CMV antigen stimulation. CDR3 sequence (DNA): TGTGCCAGCAGCTTAACTAGGGGACAGGGGTACGAGCAGTACTTC. It translates to CASSLTRGQGYEQYF.